The clone carrying this T cell receptor (beta chain) was picked up one time. No antigen is known for it. Time point: pretreatment peripheral blood. Patients suffered from locally advanced or metastatic urothelial carcinoma. Patients yielded 1 to 8 samples each, pretreatment and on-treatment. Unmatched junction bases numbered 6, after V lost 2 bases and J lost 4 bases. This CDR3 contains 15 residues. Germline CDR1 and CDR2: SGHKS and YYEKEE (reference sequence). Sequencing was performed with immunoSEQ multiplex PCR; in TCRdb, only in-frame clones are kept and a portion is missing. The repertoire holds some 87,000 clones, around 86% seen once, with 1.5% to 2.5% in the top ten. This sample was included in a study of PD-L1 blockade in urothelial cancer. Across the whole study: Individuals in the cohort had been given 0 to 3 earlier chemotherapy regimens. Overall study results and limits: Pretreatment TCR clonality in blood under the median foretold superior survival.

Material: PBMCs, obtained around atezolizumab (anti-PD-L1) treatment. This sequence was found in a man aged 60-69 years with urothelial cancer. This chain uses TRBV5-5 with TRBJ2-5; 9 positions match TRBD1. The chain's CDR3 is CASSFGQGMGETQYF. Written as DNA, the CDR3 is TGTGCCAGCAGCTTCGGACAGGGGATGGGAGAGACCCAGTACTTC.